A selection of T cell receptor beta chains follows, all from one sample in a study of CD8+CD57+ T cells in acquired aplastic anemia. TCRdb re-analysed the reads in MiXCR, keeping a single row per CDR3 protein. The sample lists approximately 220,000 distinct CDR3 sequences; under 50% were seen once. Sequences were obtained from sorted CD4+, CD8+, or CD8+CD57+ T cells (not recorded which) from PBMCs. These receptors were obtained from a human donor with aplastic anemia. The CDR3 runs from the conserved cysteine through the conserved F or W. Fields, in order: CDR3 protein, CDR3 DNA, clone size, J gene, V gene, D gene. A D gene is named only where the DNA matches it firmly. Clone size is shown for a subset of rows, as once, few, many or a class of expanded clone.

CDR3aa: CASSYGHEQYF
CDR3nt: TGTGCCAGCAGTTACGGGCACGAGCAGTACTTC
abundance: once
j_gene: TRBJ2-7
v_gene: TRBV6-5
d_gene: .

CDR3aa: CASSLVPGQDTGELYF
CDR3nt: TGCGCCAGCAGCTTGGTGCCGGGACAGGACACCGGGGAGCTGTACTTC
abundance: .
j_gene: TRBJ2-7
v_gene: TRBV5-1
d_gene: TRBD1

CDR3aa: CSARNPGGVHEQYF
CDR3nt: TGCAGTGCTAGAAACCCAGGGGGTGTCCACGAGCAGTACTTC
abundance: once
j_gene: TRBJ2-7
v_gene: TRBV20-1
d_gene: TRBD1

CDR3aa: CSVGAGETQYF
CDR3nt: TGCAGCGTTGGAGCGGGGGAGACCCAGTACTTC
abundance: .
j_gene: TRBJ2-5
v_gene: TRBV29-1
d_gene: TRBD2

CDR3aa: CATSDLGSTDTQYF
CDR3nt: TGTGCCACCAGTGATTTAGGGAGCACAGATACGCAGTATTTT
abundance: .
j_gene: TRBJ2-3
v_gene: TRBV24-1
d_gene: .

CDR3aa: CASSYSKRLNTEAFF
CDR3nt: TGTGCCAGCAGTTACTCGAAGCGGCTGAACACTGAAGCTTTCTTT
abundance: many
j_gene: TRBJ1-1
v_gene: TRBV6-5
d_gene: .

CDR3aa: CSSSEGEGSPLHF
CDR3nt: TGCAGCTCATCGGAGGGGGAAGGGTCACCCCTCCACTTT
abundance: many
j_gene: TRBJ1-6
v_gene: TRBV29-1
d_gene: .

CDR3aa: CASSPDSYEQCF
CDR3nt: TGCGCCAGCAGCCCGGACAGCTACGAGCAGTGCTTC
abundance: .
j_gene: TRBJ2-7
v_gene: TRBV5-1
d_gene: .

CDR3aa: CAISDSGGINQPQHF
CDR3nt: TGTGCCATCAGTGATTCGGGGGGGATTAATCAGCCCCAGCATTTT
abundance: many
j_gene: TRBJ1-5
v_gene: TRBV10-3
d_gene: .

CDR3aa: CASSEYPSGGGGDTQYF
CDR3nt: TGTGCCAGCAGTGAATATCCTAGCGGGGGAGGTGGAGATACGCAGTATTTT
abundance: .
j_gene: TRBJ2-3
v_gene: TRBV6-4
d_gene: TRBD2

CDR3aa: CSASYRKDGYTF
CDR3nt: TGCAGCGCCTCCTACCGGAAAGATGGCTACACCTTC
abundance: .
j_gene: TRBJ1-2
v_gene: TRBV29-1
d_gene: .

CDR3aa: CASSLTTSGRSEQYF
CDR3nt: TGTGCCAGCAGCTTGACGACTAGCGGGAGATCCGAGCAGTACTTC
abundance: .
j_gene: TRBJ2-7
v_gene: TRBV7-8
d_gene: TRBD2

CDR3aa: CASSPNRGLGHNGYTF
CDR3nt: TGTGCCAGCAGTCCCAACAGGGGACTAGGGCACAATGGCTACACCTTC
abundance: many
j_gene: TRBJ1-2
v_gene: TRBV7-8
d_gene: TRBD1

CDR3aa: CAIRDRVNSPLHF
CDR3nt: TGTGCCATCAGGGACAGGGTGAATTCACCCCTCCACTTT
abundance: .
j_gene: TRBJ1-6
v_gene: TRBV10-3
d_gene: TRBD1

CDR3aa: CASTGLQRSYEQYF
CDR3nt: TGTGCCAGCACAGGGCTACAGAGGTCCTACGAGCAGTACTTC
abundance: .
j_gene: TRBJ2-7
v_gene: TRBV2
d_gene: .

CDR3aa: CASSPPSGAGELLF
CDR3nt: TGTGCCAGCTCACCACCCTCGGGGGCCGGGGAGCTGCTTTTT
abundance: .
j_gene: TRBJ2-2
v_gene: TRBV7-2
d_gene: .

CDR3aa: CSVEVQTASSYEQYF
CDR3nt: TGCAGCGTTGAAGTGCAAACAGCGAGCTCCTACGAGCAGTACTTC
abundance: .
j_gene: TRBJ2-7
v_gene: TRBV29-1
d_gene: .

CDR3aa: CATSDEDRLYGYTF
CDR3nt: TGTGCCACCAGTGATGAGGACAGGTTATATGGCTACACCTTC
abundance: few
j_gene: TRBJ1-2
v_gene: TRBV24-1
d_gene: TRBD1

CDR3aa: CASSTRARGGEEGDTEAFF
CDR3nt: TGTGCCAGTAGTACCCGGGCGAGGGGGGGCGAAGAAGGCGACACTGAAGCTTTCTTT
abundance: many
j_gene: TRBJ1-1
v_gene: TRBV19
d_gene: .

CDR3aa: CASSQDWRGANNQPQHF
CDR3nt: TGCGCCAGCAGCCAAGATTGGCGGGGGGCGAACAATCAGCCCCAGCATTTT
abundance: many
j_gene: TRBJ1-5
v_gene: TRBV4-1
d_gene: .

CDR3aa: CASSPWTGSYTEAFF
CDR3nt: TGTGCCAGCAGCCCGTGGACAGGTTCTTACACTGAAGCTTTCTTT
abundance: few
j_gene: TRBJ1-1
v_gene: TRBV3-1
d_gene: TRBD1

CDR3aa: CAVRGQGWGPNTEAFF
CDR3nt: TGTGCCGTCAGGGGGCAGGGATGGGGTCCGAACACTGAAGCTTTCTTT
abundance: .
j_gene: TRBJ1-1
v_gene: TRBV10-3
d_gene: TRBD1